These 10 T cell receptor beta chains share one sample of origin, sequenced in a study of monozygotic twins with inflammatory bowel disease. TCRdb re-called the 5' RACE reads; every CDR3 protein appears as one record, without DNA. Its clone listing holds around 400,000 distinct CDR3 sequences. The specimen was blood. These receptors were collected from a human donor with ulcerative colitis or Crohn's disease, or a healthy co-twin of an affected twin (not recorded which).

V gene TRBV29-1 combines with J gene TRBJ2-7; the TCRdb D gene call, TRBD1, has no DNA to confirm it. CDR1 and CDR2 (germline): SQVTM, ANQGSEA. This CDR3 contains 16 residues. CDR3: CSVAQGLQGRGYEQYF.

The rearrangement uses TRBV25-1 and TRBJ1-6; absent DNA, TCRdb's TRBD1 call cannot be checked. CDR3 length equals 12 residues. Looked up from germline, CDR1 is MGHDK and CDR2 is SYGVNS. CDR3 residues: CASGVGLSPLHF.

The rearrangement links TRBV20-1 to TRBJ2-7; checking the TCRdb D call of TRBD1 is not possible without DNA. CDR1 and CDR2 from the germline V gene are DFQATT and SNEGSKA (reference sequence). CDR3 length: 11 amino acids. CDR3 region: CSAEGEYEQYF.

The genes are TRBV3-1 and TRBJ2-2; absent DNA, TCRdb's TRBD2 call cannot be checked. Germline CDR1 and CDR2: LGHDT and YNNKEL (reference sequence). The CDR3 contains 17 residues. This CDR3 reads CASRQTRSGSGTGELFF.

V usage is TRBV4-2 and J usage is TRBJ1-6; without DNA, the TCRdb call of TRBD1 cannot be checked. The germline gives CDR1 LGHNA, CDR2 YNFKEQ. The CDR3 contains 17 residues. The CDR3 spells CASSQAPFVGDNSPLHF.

The rearrangement links TRBV10-2 to TRBJ2-1; there is no DNA to check the TCRdb D call of TRBD2. Germline V gene lookup returns CDR1 WSHSY and CDR2 SAAADI. The CDR3 sequence is 15 residues long. This chain's CDR3 is CASKEAGPSYNEQFF.

CDR3 region: CASSDGTGFTYEQYF. This sequence joins TRBV2 and TRBJ2-7; the TCRdb call, TRBD1, lacks DNA for checking. CDR3 length equals 15 residues. Germline values: CDR1 SNHLY, CDR2 FYNNEI.

The V call is TRBV6-6, the J call TRBJ2-7; TCRdb designates TRBD2, a call that cannot be tested without DNA. This CDR3 is 14 amino acids long. Germline CDR1 is MNHNY and CDR2 is SVGAGI (reference sequence). The CDR3 protein is CASSYTEWENEQYF.

The gene calls are TRBV7-9 and TRBJ2-5; TCRdb's D call, TRBD1, is unchecked because there is no DNA. This CDR3 region has 17 residues. Germline-derived CDR1 and CDR2 are SEHNR and FQNEAQ (reference sequence). Here the CDR3 reads CASSHIAGGWGRETQYF.

The chain employs TRBV6-5 and TRBJ2-1. This CDR3 region has 16 residues. From germline, CDR1 is MNHEY and CDR2 SVGAGI. CDR3 loop: CASSWLTGSNYNEQFF.